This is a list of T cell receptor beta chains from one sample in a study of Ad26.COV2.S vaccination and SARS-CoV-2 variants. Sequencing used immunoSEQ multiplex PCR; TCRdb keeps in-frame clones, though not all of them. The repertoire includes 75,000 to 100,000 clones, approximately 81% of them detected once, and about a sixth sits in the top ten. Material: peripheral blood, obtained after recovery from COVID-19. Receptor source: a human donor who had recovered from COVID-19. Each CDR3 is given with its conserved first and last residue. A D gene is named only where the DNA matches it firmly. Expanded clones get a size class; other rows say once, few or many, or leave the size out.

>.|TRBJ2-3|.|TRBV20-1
TGCAGTGCTAGTCTCTCCCCCGCGGACACAGATACGCAGTATTTT
CSASLSPADTDTQYF
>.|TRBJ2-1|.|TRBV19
TGTGCCAGTAGTACTACAGGGGAGCAGTTCTTC
CASSTTGEQFF
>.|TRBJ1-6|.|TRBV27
TGTGCCAGCAGACACGGACGTGGGTCCGATAATTCACCCCTCCACTTT
CASRHGRGSDNSPLHF
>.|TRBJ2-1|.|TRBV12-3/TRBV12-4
TGTGCCAGCAGCGGAGGACCCTACAATGAGCAGTTCTTC
CASSGGPYNEQFF
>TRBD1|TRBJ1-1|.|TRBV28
TGTGCCAGCAGTAGGGGACAGGGAGGCTCTGAAGCTTTCTTT
CASSRGQGGSEAFF
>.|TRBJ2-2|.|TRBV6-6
TGTGCCAGCACCTACTATATACAGGGTTCTATGATCGCGAACACCGGGGAGCTGTTTTTT
CASTYYIQGSMIANTGELFF
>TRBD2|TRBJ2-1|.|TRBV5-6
TGTGCCAGCAGCCCGTCCGGACTAGCGGGAGGGCTTACGAATGAGCAGTTCTTC
CASSPSGLAGGLTNEQFF
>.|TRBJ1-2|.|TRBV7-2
TGTGCCAGCAGCTCCCCCCCCGCAGGGCGGCACTATGGCTACACCTTC
CASSSPPAGRHYGYTF
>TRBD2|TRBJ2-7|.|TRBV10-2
TGCGCCAGCAATGTCCTAGCGGGGTCCTCCTACGAGCAGTACTTC
CASNVLAGSSYEQYF
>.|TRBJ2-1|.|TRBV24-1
TGTGCCACCAGTGGAATTCCCTATAACAATGAGCAGTTCTTC
CATSGIPYNNEQFF
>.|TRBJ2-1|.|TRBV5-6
TGTGCCAGCAGTCTCCCGGCGGACAATGAGCAGTTCTTC
CASSLPADNEQFF
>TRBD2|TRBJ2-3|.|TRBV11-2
TGTGCCAGCAGCTTAGTTTCCCTAGCGGGAGTTGATACGCAGTATTTT
CASSLVSLAGVDTQYF
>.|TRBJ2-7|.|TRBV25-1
TGTGCCAGCAGTGTAGTGGGTAGCGGTTCCTACGAGCAGTACTTC
CASSVVGSGSYEQYF
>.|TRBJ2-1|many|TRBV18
TGTGCCAGCTCACCACTCAGTCCCAATGAGCAGTTCTTC
CASSPLSPNEQFF
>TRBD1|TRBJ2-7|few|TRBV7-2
TGTGCCAGCAGCTTAAAGGGGGCGTGGTACGAGCAGTACTTC
CASSLKGAWYEQYF
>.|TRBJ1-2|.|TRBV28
TGTGCCAGCAGTTTTTCAGGGTTTGGCTACACCTTC
CASSFSGFGYTF
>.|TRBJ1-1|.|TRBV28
TGTGCCAGCAGTTTGTCTGGGGGGAGCACTGAAGCTTTCTTT
CASSLSGGSTEAFF
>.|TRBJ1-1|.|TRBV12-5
TGTGCTAGTGCCCCTGGGGGGGCTGGCACTGAAGCTTTCTTT
CASAPGGAGTEAFF
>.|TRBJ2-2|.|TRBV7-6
TGTGCCAGCAGCTTAGGGGGCGGGTTGAACACCGGGGAGCTGTTTTTT
CASSLGGGLNTGELFF
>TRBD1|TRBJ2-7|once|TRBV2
TGTGCCAGCAGTAGAGGGACAGGGTCCTACGAGCAGTACTTC
CASSRGTGSYEQYF
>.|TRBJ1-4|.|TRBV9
TGTGCCAGCAGCAGATCCGGGGCCCCTAATGAAAAACTGTTTTTT
CASSRSGAPNEKLFF
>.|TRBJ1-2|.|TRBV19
TGTGCCAGTAGTCACAGGACCGTAGACTATGGCTACACCTTC
CASSHRTVDYGYTF
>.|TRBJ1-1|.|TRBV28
TGTGCCAGCAAAGGCGTAATCACGAGCACTGAAGCTTTCTTT
CASKGVITSTEAFF